This TCR beta chain was identified in a study of blood T cell repertoires in COVID-19. The method was immunoSEQ multiplex PCR; TCRdb's version includes in-frame clones alone and lacks a portion of them. The sample gives about 240,000 clones, 87% of which show up once; around 7.8% is in the top ten. In germline, CDR1 is SSHAT, CDR2 FNYEAQ (reference sequence). The CDR3 runs 15 residues. The V end was cut by 5 bases, the J end by 2 bases, with 15 bases between. Sequenced input: peripheral blood. The source is a man between 60 and 70 years old who had recovered from COVID-19. The chain recombines TRBV7-7 with TRBJ2-5; TRBD1 is a possible D gene (6 bases). The CDR3 is CASSEGHEPQETQYF. CDR3 coding DNA: TGTGCCAGCAGCGAGGGACACGAACCACAAGAGACCCAGTACTTC.